Listed below are T cell receptor beta chains from one sample, sequenced in a study of response to subunit inactivated influenza vaccine. From the RT-PCR reads, TCRdb called clonotypes with MiXCR, one entry per CDR3 protein. The table lists 400,000 to 650,000 distinct CDR3 sequences, less than 7.5% of them singletons. This sample comprised PBMCs from blood, obtained roughly 24 months after vaccination. The receptors were gathered from a man aged 45 to 70 who received an inactivated influenza vaccine. The CDR3 runs from the conserved cysteine through the conserved F or W.

TRBJ2-5,TRBV30,CAWRRVPAGGLQETQYF
TRBJ2-6,TRBV6-5,CASSYSRGAGANVLTF
TRBJ2-7,TRBV11-2,CASSPPGKGYEQYF
TRBJ2-7,TRBV20-1,CSAIGTGGSYEQYF
TRBJ2-3,TRBV20-1,CSARDPLAATDTQYF
TRBJ2-3,TRBV20-1,CSASRTGATDTQYF
TRBJ2-7,TRBV25-1,CASSEYLEQYF
TRBJ1-2,TRBV7-6,CASSPSDRGPYYGYTF
TRBJ1-1,TRBV5-1,CASSSTTGGYTEAFF
TRBJ2-1,TRBV15,CATSTVVGNEQFF
TRBJ1-6,TRBV5-1,CASSLRTRNSPLHF
TRBJ1-1,TRBV14,CASSLGTGLEAFF
TRBJ2-1,TRBV5-1,CASSLMPEGMNEQFF
TRBJ2-6,TRBV3-1,CASSPGLASGANVLTF
TRBJ1-2,TRBV6-1,CASRDRENYGYTF
TRBJ2-1,TRBV12-3/TRBV12-4,CASSPVGYNEQFF
TRBJ1-1,TRBV20-1,CSARAGGTEAFF
TRBJ2-3,TRBV5-6,CASSPSITGYADTQYF
TRBJ2-1,TRBV19,CASSIVRTSGSGEQFF
TRBJ2-2,TRBV11-1,CASSSGAAATGELFF
TRBJ1-1,TRBV5-1,CASSLQGSTEAFF
TRBJ2-2,TRBV29-1,CSVRPGGTGELFF
TRBJ2-7,TRBV4-3,CASSQDRQTSYEQYF
TRBJ1-1,TRBV3-1,CASSQRGGRAAFF
TRBJ1-5,TRBV27,CASSTTRTENSNQPQHF
TRBJ1-2,TRBV7-9,CASSSIRQNYYGYTF
TRBJ1-2,TRBV6-1,CASSEALRGARGYTF
TRBJ2-1,TRBV15,CATSRDFTAGRQRRIF
TRBJ1-2,TRBV20-1,CSAVRGQRDGYTF